One and the same sample provided the 26 T cell receptor beta chains below, sequenced in a study of blood T cell repertoires in COVID-19 (dated by TCRdb to about 2020). Library preparation used the immunoSEQ multiplex PCR assay. TCRdb retrieved this table from immuneACCESS and kept in-frame rearrangements only. Not all clones are present; in checked studies, unresolved V genes account for under half, and no reason is known for the remainder. Here the sample has about 99,000 clones; about four fifths occur a single time. The top ten hold approximately 18% of the sample. Sequencing input: peripheral blood. Receptor source: a woman older than 75 with active or convalescent COVID-19.

The gene calls are TRBV10-3 and TRBJ2-7; 9 nucleotides line up with TRBD1. V dropped 8 bases and J dropped 7; count of bases not matched to a gene: 12. Germline V gene sequence: CDR1 ENHRY, CDR2 SYGVKD. The CDR3 totals 14 residues. CDR3 amino acids: CAISPRTGGYEQYF. The CDR3 DNA reads as TGTGCCATCTCCCCCCGCACAGGGGGCTATGAGCAGTACTTC.

V gene TRBV5-4 combines with J gene TRBJ2-3; 7 bases fit TRBD2. CDR1 and CDR2 from the germline V gene are SGHNT and YYREEE (reference sequence). This CDR3 spans 16 amino acids. The junction had 11 bases not matched to a gene; V was cut back by 5 bases and J by 2 bases. CDR3 in amino acids: CASRTGPSGPTDTQYF. DNA for the CDR3: TGTGCCAGCAGAACCGGCCCTAGCGGCCCCACAGATACGCAGTATTTT.

This chain joins TRBV2 and TRBJ2-2, with 8 bases lining up with TRBD1. The CDR3 is 15 amino acids. V lost 3 bases and J lost 6; bases outside the gene matches: 6. Germline-derived CDR1 and CDR2 are SNHLY and FYNNEI. The CDR3 region is CASSDRGRGSGELFF. As DNA, the CDR3 is TGTGCCAGCAGTGACAGGGGGCGAGGGTCCGGGGAGCTGTTTTTT. Drawing the rest from reference TRBV2 and TRBJ2-2, the complete variable domain is EPEVTQTPSHQVTQMGQEVILRCVPISNHLYFYWYRQILGQKVEFLVSFYNNEISEKSEIFDDQFSVERPDGSNFTLKIRSTKLEDSAMYFCASSDRGRGSGELFFGEGSRLTVL.

The chain has TRBV6-5 and TRBJ2-3; the D gene is possibly TRBD2 (5 bases). CDR1 is MNHEY and CDR2 is SVGAGI in the germline V gene. Trimming stripped 8 bases from V and 2 bases from J, with 11 bases between. This CDR3 spans 13 amino acids. The CDR3 sequence: CASQGGLTDTQYF. The CDR3, as DNA: TGTGCCAGCCAAGGCGGGCTCACAGATACGCAGTATTTT.

V is TRBV2 and J is TRBJ2-5, with TRBD2 identical over 10 bases. Germline loops: CDR1 SNHLY, CDR2 FYNNEI. This CDR3 comprises 15 residues. Unmatched junction bases numbered 4, after V lost 2 bases and J lost 4 bases. CDR3 residues: CASSETSGTSETQYF. The CDR3 DNA reads as TGTGCCAGCAGTGAAACTAGCGGGACCTCAGAGACCCAGTACTTC.

The J gene is TRBJ1-2, the V gene TRBV28, with 9 bases matching TRBD1. The CDR3 spans 16 residues. The junction had 11 bases not matched to a gene; V was cut back by 6 bases and J by 3 bases. Germline values: CDR1 MDHEN, CDR2 SYDVKM. CDR3 sequence: CASSQKLRDRDYGYTF. CDR3 nucleotides: TGTGCCAGCAGCCAAAAGTTGCGGGACAGGGACTATGGCTACACCTTC.

To note about this clone: An end of the junction differs from the germline gene, which may be a read error. The chain joins TRBV7-7 to TRBJ2-3; 13 nucleotides line up with TRBD2. Germline CDR1 reads SSHAT; CDR2 reads FNYEAQ (reference sequence). The CDR3 has 15 amino acids. The CDR3: CASSLGLAGSDTQYF. The DNA of the CDR3 is TGTGCTAGCAGCTTGGGACTAGCGGGATCAGATACGCAGTATTTT.

The chain employs TRBV28 and TRBJ1-2, with 8 bases lining up with TRBD1. The germline CDR1 and CDR2 sequences are MDHEN and SYDVKM. The trim removed 2 bases at V and 7 bases at J, leaving 12 bases unmatched. CDR3 length: 16 amino acids. The CDR3 coding sequence is TGTGCCAGCAGTTTAGGGACAGGCGGCAGCCGGCGTGGCTACACCTTC. It encodes CASSLGTGGSRRGYTF.

The table lists this clone with a count of one. This rearrangement joins TRBV19 to TRBJ2-2; D unclear. Germline V gene data show CDR1 as LNHDA and CDR2 as SQIVND (reference sequence). The V end was cut by 3 bases, the J end by 5 bases, with 13 bases between. This CDR3 is 15 amino acids long. CDR3 coding DNA: TGTGCCAGTAGTATTACCGGGTCGAGGACCGGGGAGCTGTTTTTT. Encoded protein: CASSITGSRTGELFF.

This sequence joins TRBV7-9 and TRBJ1-1; a weak D match, TRBD1 (6 bases). Trimming took off 5 bases at V and 3 bases at J, with 13 bases between the two ends. This CDR3 has 14 residues. Per germline, CDR1 SEHNR and CDR2 FQNEAQ (reference sequence). The CDR3 loop reads CASSPQGSYTEAFF. DNA for the CDR3: TGTGCCAGCAGCCCACAGGGAAGTTACACTGAAGCTTTCTTT. The whole variable domain, filled in from reference TRBV7-9 and TRBJ1-1, reads DTGVSQNPRHKITKRGQNVTFRCDPISEHNRLYWYRQTLGQGPEFLTYFQNEAQLEKSRLLSDRFSAERPKGSFSTLEIQRTEQGDSAMYLCASSPQGSYTEAFFGQGTRLTVV.

The sample holds many counts of this clone. The chain couples TRBV28 to TRBJ1-5, with D possibly matching TRBD1 (6 bases). V lost 3 bases and J 4 bases, leaving 10 bases between the germline ends. The CDR3 covers 14 residues. Germline assignment: CDR1 MDHEN and CDR2 SYDVKM. The CDR3 region has the DNA TGTGCCAGCAGTTTCCGACAGGCTAATCAGCCCCAGCATTTT. Protein sequence: CASSFRQANQPQHF. The complete variable domain, with remaining parts taken from reference TRBV28 and TRBJ1-5, reads DVKVTQSSRYLVKRTGEKVFLECVQDMDHENMFWYRQDPGLGLRLIYFSYDVKMKEKGDIPEGYSVSREKKERFSLILESASTNQTSMYLCASSFRQANQPQHFGDGTRLSIL.

This clone was seen a few times. The rearrangement uses TRBV6-5 and TRBJ2-1; 10 nucleotides align to TRBD2. J lost 1 base, V lost 10 bases, and 7 bases had no gene match. The CDR3 is 15 amino acids. Germline CDR1 is MNHEY and CDR2 is SVGAGI. The CDR3 is CATNVGLASYNEQFF. CDR3 nucleotide sequence: TGTGCCACCAACGTGGGACTAGCGTCCTACAATGAGCAGTTCTTC.

The chain uses TRBV6-2 or TRBV6-3 and TRBJ2-2; TRBD2 matches at 11 bases. V gave up 0 bases and J gave up 1 base; unmatched junction bases: 1. The CDR3 length is 17 residues. Germline CDR1 and CDR2: MNHEY and SVGEGT. CDR3 sequence reads: CASSYSLAGGNTGELFF. The DNA of the CDR3 is TGTGCCAGCAGTTACTCGCTAGCGGGAGGGAACACCGGGGAGCTGTTTTTT.

This clone was detected a few times. V and J are TRBV5-4 and TRBJ2-1; TRBD2 matches at 8 bases. The germline CDR1 and CDR2 sequences are SGHNT and YYREEE (reference sequence). This CDR3 is 18 amino acids long. V was pared by 4 bases and J by 0 bases, with 12 bases of the junction left unmatched. Here the CDR3 reads CASSPGGGQIGSYNEQFF. The CDR3 coding sequence is TGTGCCAGCAGCCCCGGGGGGGGGCAGATTGGCTCCTACAATGAGCAGTTCTTC.

The chain employs TRBV15 and TRBJ2-7; D remains ambiguous. This CDR3 is 12 amino acids long. The germline CDR1 and CDR2 sequences are LNHNV and YYDKDF (reference sequence). Between the trimmed V and J ends, which lost 2 bases and 1 base, there was a span of 3 bases. Here the CDR3 reads CATSRQSYEQYF. The CDR3 region has the DNA TGTGCCACCAGCAGACAGTCCTACGAGCAGTACTTC.

This clone was counted ten times or more. The chain links TRBV24-1 to TRBJ2-7; D is unclear. Trimming removed 1 base at V and 0 bases at J, with 12 bases between. Germline V CDR1 and CDR2: KGHDR, SFDVKD. The CDR3 has 16 residues. CDR3 sequence: CATSDFPRVDSYEQYF. For the CDR3, the DNA is TGTGCCACCAGTGATTTCCCCCGAGTCGACTCCTACGAGCAGTACTTC.

This clone was seen a handful of times. The rearrangement links TRBV19 to TRBJ1-2; D remains ambiguous. The length of the CDR3 is 16 residues. Germline assignment: CDR1 LNHDA and CDR2 SQIVND (reference sequence). The V end was cut by 5 bases, the J end by 5 bases, with 21 bases between. CDR3 sequence: CASSPTGPRAIYGYTF. The CDR3 DNA reads as TGTGCCAGTAGTCCGACGGGTCCCAGAGCCATTTATGGCTACACCTTC.

The chain combines TRBV7-2 with TRBJ2-5; 10 positions agree with TRBD1. CDR3 length equals 14 residues. CDR1 is SGHTA and CDR2 is FQGNSA in the germline V gene. The ends lost 6 bases at V and 4 bases at J; junction bases unmatched: 5. This CDR3 is CASRRTGGGETQYF. The CDR3 DNA reads as TGTGCCAGCAGGAGGACAGGGGGGGGAGAGACCCAGTACTTC.

This sequence joins TRBV7-9 and TRBJ2-7; a possible D gene is TRBD2 (6 bases). Germline CDR1 is SEHNR and CDR2 is FQNEAQ (reference sequence). The V end lost 5 bases, the J end lost 2 bases, and 16 bases lay between the germline ends. This CDR3 spans 15 amino acids. The CDR3 nucleotides read TGTGCCAGCAGCGTTTCCGGGACTCCGACCTACGAGCAGTACTTC. Translated: CASSVSGTPTYEQYF.

This chain connects TRBV7-8 to TRBJ1-3, with 8 bases identical to TRBD1. The CDR3 has 17 residues. Germline CDR1 reads SGHVS; CDR2 reads FQNEAQ. Trimming removed 2 bases from V and 2 bases from J; junction bases left unmatched: 8. The CDR3 sequence is CASSLWSGQGAGNTIYF. The CDR3 region has the DNA TGTGCCAGCAGCTTATGGTCCGGACAGGGAGCTGGAAACACCATATATTTT.

The rearrangement links TRBV15 to TRBJ2-7, with 10 bases matching TRBD1. Germline trimming cut 1 base from V and 5 bases from J; bases unmatched to any gene: 2. Germline V gene sequence: CDR1 LNHNV, CDR2 YYDKDF (reference sequence). The CDR3 loop spans 14 amino acids. As DNA, the CDR3 is TGTGCCACCAGCAGAGTGACAGGGGGCGACGAGCAGTACTTC. Translation gives CATSRVTGGDEQYF. Full variable domain (remainder filled in from reference TRBV15 and TRBJ2-7): DAMVIQNPRYQVTQFGKPVTLSCSQTLNHNVMYWYQQKSSQAPKLLFHYYDKDFNNEADTPDNFQSRRPNTSFCFLDIRSPGLGDTAMYLCATSRVTGGDEQYFGPGTRLTVT.

This chain uses TRBV6-5 with TRBJ2-1, with 7 bases lining up with TRBD2. Trimming removed 5 bases from V and 4 bases from J; junction bases left unmatched: 8. This CDR3 is 15 amino acids long. CDR1 is MNHEY, CDR2 SVGAGI, per germline. The DNA of the CDR3 is TGTGCCAGCAGTAACGAGCGGGAAGGGTACAATGAGCAGTTCTTC. As protein: CASSNEREGYNEQFF.

The V and J genes are TRBV9 and TRBJ1-6; 9 bases map to TRBD1. The germline V gene encodes CDR1 SGDLS and CDR2 YYNGEE. The CDR3 has 15 amino acids. V was clipped by 4 bases and J by 9 bases; unmatched bases: 8. In nucleotides, the CDR3 is TGTGCCAGCAGCTCACAGGGGGCGTCGAGTTCACCCCTCCACTTT. Its protein is CASSSQGASSSPLHF.

The chain is built from TRBV27 and TRBJ2-7; 8 bases match TRBD1. Unmatched junction bases numbered 5, after V lost 4 bases and J lost 0 bases. The CDR3 sequence is 15 residues long. CDR1 MNHEY and CDR2 SMNVEV come from the germline V gene (reference sequence). The CDR3 DNA sequence: TGTGCCAGCAGTTCCCGACAGGGGAGCTCCTACGAGCAGTACTTC. It translates to CASSSRQGSSYEQYF.

V is TRBV11-3 and J is TRBJ2-2, with 7 nucleotides matching TRBD1. The CDR3 runs 15 residues. The trim removed 2 bases at V and 3 bases at J, leaving 3 bases unmatched. CDR1 and CDR2 (germline): SGHNT, YENEEA. CDR3 amino acids: CASSLQTGHTGELFF. Written as DNA, the CDR3 is TGTGCCAGCAGCTTACAGACAGGGCACACCGGGGAGCTGTTTTTT. Based on the CDR3 plus reference TRBV11-3 and TRBJ2-2, the full variable domain is EAGVVQSPRYKIIEKKQPVAFWCNPISGHNTLYWYLQNLGQGPELLIRYENEEAVDDSQLPKDRFSAERLKGVDSTLKIQPAELGDSAVYLCASSLQTGHTGELFFGEGSRLTVL.

A remark on this clone: Other DNA sequences in this specimen translate into the identical CDR3. The chain carries TRBV5-1 and TRBJ1-5, with D possibly matching TRBD1 (5 bases). The CDR3 is 14 residues long. Trimming pared 5 bases from V and 4 bases from J, leaving 13 bases between. The germline gives CDR1 SGHRS, CDR2 YFSETQ. CDR3 sequence: CASSPDSPNQPQHF. The CDR3 nucleotides are TGCGCCAGCAGTCCCGACAGCCCAAATCAGCCCCAGCATTTT.